This T cell receptor beta chain stems from a study of blood T cells in healthy people across ages (dated by TCRdb to 2014 to 2015). With respect to the entire study: In model experiments, template switching captured roughly one uniquely barcoded TCR beta cDNA molecule for every two T cells. Donors of different ages were randomly distributed across sequencing lanes to avoid experimental bias. For two donors (one aged 18 to 29 and one aged 80 or older), the study analyzed two additional independent replicas of 1 million unique cDNA reads from the same blood draw. Four age groups were formed from the donors: young (average around 15 years), middle-aged (around 40), aged (62) and long-lived (approximately 78). The study measured age-related changes in TCR beta repertoire diversity using deep sequencing normalized with unique cDNA molecular identifiers. What the research found in general, with its limitations: A strong correlation was found between observed TCR beta diversity and the percentage of naive T cells measured by flow cytometry. The CMV infection status of donors was not known, potentially confounding age-related changes in expanded clonotypes. Estimates of total diversity based on one million sequenced T cells were regarded as lower bounds and as underestimates. Observed TCR beta diversity per million T cells fell roughly linearly with age, and a significant reduction was already apparent by age approximately 40. Compared with the aged group, more naive CD4+ T cells, fewer expanded clones and increased TCR diversity were shown by the long-lived group, suggesting age selection. Bulk unsorted PBMC profiling prevented conclusive comparison of naive and antigen-experienced compartments.

Donors were 30 to 45 systemically healthy Caucasian individuals from Russia aged about 6 to 100 years. Each donor gave 8.5 to 10 milliliters of peripheral blood, collected into EDTA-treated Vacutainer tubes. PBMCs were isolated by Ficoll-Paque density-gradient centrifugation, with at least 6.5 million obtained per sample. Trizol reagent was used to extract total RNA from the PBMCs, yielding at least 5 micrograms per sample. The percentages of naive CD45RAhigh/CD27high T cells were determined by flow cytometry on a PBMC aliquot from every donor. CDR1 and CDR2 (DFQATT, SNEGSKA) derive from the germline V gene (reference sequence). From the cysteine up to the phenylalanine, the CDR3 has a length of 13 residues. Just the 39-base CDR3 DNA is kept, in frame starting at base 1. This clonotype has only a few counts. Its antigen is not yet known. This may arise from a read error, as a much more abundant clone is one base away.

The protocol used for the library was 5' RACE. Sequencing took place on an Illumina HiSeq 2500. A second PCR of roughly 6 to 11 cycles was run with a J-beta primer mix and a sample-barcoded 5' primer. A unique molecular identifier was introduced onto each TCR beta cDNA molecule by a template-switch 5' adaptor carrying 12 random nucleotides. Each sample yielded at least 2.5 million CDR3-containing paired-end reads. First-strand cDNA was synthesized from all RNA with the Mint cDNA synthesis kit, primed by a TRBC-specific oligonucleotide. All cDNA was treated with uracil-DNA glycosylase and then went through a first 18-cycle PCR with the universal primers M1SS and BC2_uni_R. Per the original workflow: Normalization of each sample was performed by random selection of 1 million high-quality reads, each carrying a distinct molecular identifier. Instead of being binned into consensus sequences, reads that shared molecular identifiers were thrown out. MiTCR, set to a Q25 quality threshold and the strictest error-elimination algorithm, was used for CDR3 identification, clonotype clustering and error correction. A nonparametric unseen species model with Euler transformation was used to estimate a lower bound on total TCR beta diversity. Starting from the raw public reads, TCRdb applied fastp trimming at Q25, assembled clones with MiXCR and retained in-frame beta chains. All rows with the same CDR3 protein become a single entry with the most common DNA and genes. What appears here as the V and J calls and clone size reflects TCRdb's work, not the paper's. The sample yields just under 900,000 distinct CDR3 sequences; around 30% were counted once. The ten largest clones capture roughly a sixth of the sample.

This receptor was taken from a woman at least 80 years old in good health. The chain links TRBV20-1 with TRBJ2-1; 8 central bases correspond to TRBD2. The J call may be incorrect, as the DNA end agrees better with TRBJ2-7. Sample: blood. The bases read TGCAGTGCTAGGCGGGGGGCATACAATGAGCAGTACTTC. It codes for CSARRGAYNEQYF.